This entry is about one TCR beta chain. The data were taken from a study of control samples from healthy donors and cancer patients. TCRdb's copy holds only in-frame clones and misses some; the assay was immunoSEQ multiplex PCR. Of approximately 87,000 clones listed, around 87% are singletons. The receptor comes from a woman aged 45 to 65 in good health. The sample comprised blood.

DNA for the CDR3: TGCGCCAGCAGCCAGGGTCACGGTAGCCTCAATTCACCCCTCCACTTT. Protein: CASSQGHGSLNSPLHF. This rearrangement joins TRBV4-1 to TRBJ1-6, with D unresolved. The CDR3 runs 16 residues. CDR1 is MGHRA, CDR2 YSYEKL, per germline. V lost 3 bases to trimming and J lost 7 bases, with 16 bases between them.